Listed here are 4 T cell receptor beta chains from one sample, sequenced in a study of PD-L1 blockade in urothelial cancer. Time point here: pretreatment peripheral blood. Generated by immunoSEQ multiplex PCR, the TCRdb table keeps only in-frame clones and is missing some. Counted here are about 87,000 clones, about four fifths occurring once; the ten biggest clones make up around 2.1%. The sequencing used PBMCs, collected around atezolizumab (anti-PD-L1) treatment. The receptor source for this set is a man aged 55 to 70 with urothelial cancer.

The gene calls are TRBV7-9 and TRBJ1-2, with 8 positions matching TRBD1. V gave up 5 bases and J gave up 3 bases; unmatched junction bases: 5. Per germline, CDR1 SEHNR and CDR2 FQNEAQ (reference sequence). The CDR3 is 14 residues long. The CDR3 DNA is TGTGCCAGCAGCCGGACAGGGATTGACTATGGCTACACCTTC. This translates into CASSRTGIDYGYTF.

This sequence joins TRBV10-2 and TRBJ1-5, with TRBD1 as a possible D gene (6 bases). The CDR3 runs 15 residues. Germline V gene data show CDR1 as WSHSY and CDR2 as SAAADI. Trimming stripped 3 bases from V and 1 base from J, with 10 bases between. The DNA of the CDR3 is TGCGCCAGCAGTGAAGGGCAGGGGAGCAATCAGCCCCAGCATTTT. Protein: CASSEGQGSNQPQHF.

The CDR3 reads CAWNRGNNYGYTF. In DNA, the CDR3 is TGTGCCTGGAACAGGGGCAATAACTATGGCTACACCTTC. This chain uses TRBV30 with TRBJ1-2; 7 nucleotides match TRBD1. V dropped 4 bases and J dropped 1; count of bases not matched to a gene: 3. CDR3 length: 13 residues. From germline, CDR1 is GTSNPN and CDR2 SVGIG (reference sequence).

The V call is TRBV7-9, the J call TRBJ2-1, with D hard to call. Trimming cost V 2 bases and J 9 bases, with 5 bases left between them. Germline V gene data show CDR1 as SEHNR and CDR2 as FQNEAQ (reference sequence). The CDR3 extends over 11 amino acids. Written as DNA, the CDR3 is TGTGCCAGCAGCTTATCGGTTGAGCAGTTCTTC. Protein product: CASSLSVEQFF.